The following is a T cell receptor (beta chain) sequence with its context. Its antigen is still unknown. This entry belongs to a study of CD8 T cells in ankylosing spondylitis. Study-wide results and limits: Reportedly, significant enrichment of disease-linked clones occurred in matched ankylosing spondylitis synovial fluid. Earlier work had already found some motif variants in reactive arthritis synovial fluid and blood. It appeared that ankylosing spondylitis blood was characterized by a TCR beta motif of under ten highly homologous variants.

The CDR3 runs 15 residues. Germline-derived CDR1 and CDR2 are MGHRA and YSYEKL. With V trimmed by 0 bases and J by 3 bases, 4 bases remained unmatched. TCR beta libraries were made by quantitative 5'-RACE with molecular barcodes. A single record per CDR3 protein comes from TCRdb applying MiXCR to the 5' RACE reads. The profile covers around 450,000 distinct CDR3 sequences, with 25% to 30% appearing a single time and about 0.92% taken by the ten largest. Sequencing was carried out using blood, either unsorted or a sorted T cell fraction (not recorded which). This clonotype originated in a male donor with ankylosing spondylitis. This chain joins TRBV4-1 and TRBJ1-1; TRBD1 matches at 7 bases. The CDR3 spells CASSQEDRAYTEAFF. In DNA form, the CDR3 reads TGCGCCAGCAGCCAAGAAGACAGGGCTTACACTGAAGCTTTCTTT.